The 5 T cell receptor beta chains in this list originate from one sample, sequenced in a study of Graves' ophthalmopathy and Graves' hyperthyroidism. The study amplified TCR beta CDR3 regions using RNA transcripts. The authors performed first-round RT-PCR with HTBI primers and then a second-round multiplex PCR. TCRdb re-called the multiplex PCR reads with MiXCR, one entry per CDR3 protein. The sample holds hundreds of thousands of distinct CDR3 sequences, around a fifth seen once. The sample comprised peripheral blood. The origin of the receptors is a woman in her late teens or twenties with stable Graves' hyperthyroidism.

This clonotype was observed many times. V and J are TRBV13 and TRBJ1-1; unclear D gene. CDR3 size: 13 residues. V was cut by 1 base and J by 7 bases, with 10 bases left in between. Per the germline V gene, CDR1 is PRHDT and CDR2 is FYEKMQ (reference sequence). CDR3 loop: CASSLVGEVEAFF. DNA for the CDR3: TGTGCCAGCAGCTTAGTCGGGGAAGTTGAAGCTTTCTTT.

This clonotype was seen at least ten times. The rearrangement links TRBV20-1 to TRBJ2-7, with TRBD1 matching 9 bases. Germline loops: CDR1 DFQATT, CDR2 SNEGSKA (reference sequence). The V and J ends lost 6 bases and 3 bases, in that order; junction bases with no gene match: 9. This CDR3 region has 14 residues. The CDR3 is CSALGQGWDYEQYF. CDR3 bases: TGCAGTGCCTTGGGACAGGGATGGGACTACGAGCAGTACTTC.

In this sample, this clonotype turned up many times. This rearrangement joins TRBV3-1 to TRBJ1-2, with 9 bases matching TRBD1. CDR1 is LGHDT and CDR2 is YNNKEL in the germline V gene (reference sequence). J was trimmed by 4 bases and V by 1 base; bases with no gene match: 4. The CDR3 sequence is 15 residues long. CDR3 sequence: CASSQGTGAPYGYTF. Here the CDR3 DNA reads TGTGCCAGCAGCCAAGGGACAGGGGCCCCCTATGGCTACACCTTC.

A note on this clonotype: Possible read error: a much larger clone is one base away. The chain employs TRBV7-2 and TRBJ1-2; TRBD1 matches 8 bases. From germline, CDR1 is SGHTA and CDR2 FQGNSA. V dropped 6 bases and J dropped 6; count of bases not matched to a gene: 12. There are 15 residues in the CDR3. The chain's CDR3 is CASRGDRPKNHGYTF. CDR3 nucleotides: TGTGCCAGCAGAGGGGACAGGCCCAAGAACCATGGCTACACCTTC. Variable domain in full (rest from reference TRBV7-2 and TRBJ1-2): GAGVSQSPSNKVTEKGKDVELRCDPISGHTALYWYRQSLGQGLEFLIYFQGNSAPDKSGLPSDRFSAERTGGSVSTLTIQRTQQEDSAVYLCASRGDRPKNHGYTFGSGTRLTVV.

This clonotype was observed many times. The genes are TRBV19 and TRBJ1-5; 8 nucleotides match TRBD1. V was clipped by 6 bases and J by 4 bases; unmatched bases: 11. Germline V gives CDR1 LNHDA, CDR2 SQIVND (reference sequence). The CDR3 consists of 16 residues. The CDR3 DNA reads TGTGCCAGTAGGAACAGCCGACAGGGGACGAATCAGCCCCAGCATTTT. It yields the protein CASRNSRQGTNQPQHF.